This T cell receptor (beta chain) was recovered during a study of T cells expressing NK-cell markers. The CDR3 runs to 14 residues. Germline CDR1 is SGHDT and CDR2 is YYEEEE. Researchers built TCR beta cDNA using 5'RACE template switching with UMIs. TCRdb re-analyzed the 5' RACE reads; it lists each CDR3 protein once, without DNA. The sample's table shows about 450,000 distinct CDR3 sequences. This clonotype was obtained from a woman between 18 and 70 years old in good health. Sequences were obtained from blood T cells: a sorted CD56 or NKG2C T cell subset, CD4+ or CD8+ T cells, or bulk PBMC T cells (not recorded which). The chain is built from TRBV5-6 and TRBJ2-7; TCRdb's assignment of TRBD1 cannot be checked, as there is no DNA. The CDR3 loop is CASSFWTRPYEQYF.